This T cell receptor beta chain was recovered during a study of cytomegalovirus exposure and HLA in healthy donors. General study points: Published work reported that the classifier diagnosed cytomegalovirus status with high specificity and sensitivity. TCR beta V- and J-gene trimming was later associated with a missense DCLRE1C variant. The study carried out a later analysis of TCR beta sequences. It associated some 18,000 of them with specific HLA alleles at a false discovery rate of 0.05.

Vbeta (60) and Jbeta (13) primers were used in the PCR. Repertoires were generated with immunoSEQ multiplex PCR, while TCRdb's copy carries only in-frame clones and drops some. The sample shows about 140,000 clones, around 80% of them seen only once. With regard to this clone: What it binds is not known.

Sequencing used PBMCs. This TCR came from a female donor in good health and CMV-seronegative.

The CDR3, as DNA: TGTGCCAGTAGTCTCCCCCCGACAGGGTCCGGGCCCCAGCATTTT. This translates into CASSLPPTGSGPQHF. The V call is TRBV19, the J call TRBJ1-5; 7 bases agree with TRBD1. The germline V gene has CDR1 LNHDA and CDR2 SQIVND (reference sequence). With 5 bases clipped from V and 9 bases from J, the junction kept 13 bases outside the gene matches. This CDR3 is built from 15 residues.